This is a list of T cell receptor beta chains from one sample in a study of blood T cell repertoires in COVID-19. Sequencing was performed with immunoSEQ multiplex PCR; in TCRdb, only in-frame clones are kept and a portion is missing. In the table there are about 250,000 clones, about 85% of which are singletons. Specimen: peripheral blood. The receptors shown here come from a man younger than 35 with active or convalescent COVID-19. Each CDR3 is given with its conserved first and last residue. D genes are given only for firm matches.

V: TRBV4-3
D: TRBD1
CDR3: CASSLRTGALFF

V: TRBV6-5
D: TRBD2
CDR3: CASKREGYTGELFF

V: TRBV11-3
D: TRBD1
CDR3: CASSPSTGGQAFF

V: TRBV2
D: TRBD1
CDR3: CASLGQQLNTEAFF

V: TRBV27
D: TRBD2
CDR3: CASSLVAGRAYEQYF

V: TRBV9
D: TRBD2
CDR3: CASSALAGFSYEQYF

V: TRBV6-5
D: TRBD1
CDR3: CASSPDRGQVNEQFF

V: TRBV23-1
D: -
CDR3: CASSQFRENRGGTF

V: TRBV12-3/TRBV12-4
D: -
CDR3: CASSLNPGETQYF

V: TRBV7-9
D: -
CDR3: CASSPQAGSPAFF

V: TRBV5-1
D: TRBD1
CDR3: CASTSDRVGYNEQFF

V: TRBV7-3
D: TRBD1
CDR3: CASSSQGGTDTQYF

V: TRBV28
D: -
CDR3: CASSSTSVSSYNEQFF